This TCR beta chain was observed in a study of blood T cell repertoires in COVID-19. At the level of the study: Sites across the United States, Italy and Spain contributed samples from acute and convalescent COVID-19. T cells, B-cell-depleted T cells, or PBMCs supplied cDNA or gDNA.

Per germline, CDR1 LNHDA and CDR2 SQIVND (reference sequence). V was trimmed by 7 bases and J by 3 bases, leaving 21 bases between them. CDR3 length equals 16 residues. This clone has only a few counts. Per the original data handling: Estimated nucleated cell counts came from reference gene primer amplification. Method: immunoSEQ multiplex PCR; TCRdb's copy keeps in-frame clones and lacks some. That table gives V, J and clone size, and the DNA gave D and trimming. The sample comprises over 200,000 clones, over 70% of which are singletons, and 4.5% to 6.5% rests with the top ten. The sample taken for sequencing was peripheral blood. This receptor was obtained from an older man with acute or convalescent COVID-19. The V and J genes are TRBV19 and TRBJ1-2; no reliable D call. The DNA for the CDR3 is TGTGCCAGTAACCCTGCCCCTGCTACGAAGCACTATGGCTACACCTTC. Residues: CASNPAPATKHYGYTF.